This T cell receptor (beta chain) was retrieved from a study of cytomegalovirus exposure and HLA in healthy donors. Study-wide context: Within an early data release were around 80 million unique TCRs drawn from HLA-typed donors. Study conclusions and caveats: Immune exposure information available was restricted to CMV serostatus. Further analysis, carried out later, found HLA-associated TCR beta chains more clonally expanded than equally common other chains.

As concerns this clone: Antigen specificity is unknown.

The germline V and J ends were trimmed by 4 bases and 6 bases, with 10 bases remaining between them. The CDR3 consists of 13 residues. Germline CDR1 SGHTA, CDR2 FQGTGA. With 60 Vbeta and 13 Jbeta primers, the PCR was carried out. Libraries were prepared by immunoSEQ multiplex PCR; TCRdb keeps only in-frame clonotypes and omits some of them. This sample carries tens of thousands of clones, about 81% of them seen once, and the ten largest clones take about 53%. Everyone who donated was a healthy bone marrow donor. Material: PBMCs. The rearrangement uses TRBV7-3 and TRBJ2-1; D uncertain. This sequence originates from a man aged 50-59 years in good health and CMV-seropositive. The CDR3 coding sequence is TGTGCCAGCAGCTACGACTTCCCCAATGAGCAGTTCTTC. Protein: CASSYDFPNEQFF. The full variable domain, rest sourced from reference TRBV7-3 and TRBJ2-1, is GAGVSQTPSNKVTEKGKYVELRCDPISGHTALYWYRQSLGQGPEFLIYFQGTGAADDSGLPNDRFFAVRPEGSVSTLKIQRTERGDSAVYLCASSYDFPNEQFFGPGTRLTVL.